Sequencing of this T cell receptor (beta chain) was carried out in a study of metastatic and nonmetastatic thyroid tumors. Study overall: Both malignant and benign thyroid patients supplied peripheral blood and tumor or nodule tissue samples, across which the repertoires of these patients were then compared.

In the study's own analysis: Researchers built a distant-metastasis classifier for papillary thyroid cancer that drew on CDR3 differences across clinicopathological groups. TCRdb reprocessed the PCR reads using MiXCR. The V and J calls shown here were made by TCRdb, not taken from the authors' results. The top ten hold roughly 21% of the sample, which has around 12,000 clones, about 30% seen once. Trimming shortened V by 0 bases and J by 2 bases, and 5 bases separated the two germline ends. The CDR3 totals 13 residues. The germline V gene has CDR1 SGHDT and CDR2 YYEEEE. No treatment had been given to any patient before thyroid surgery.

The sequencing input was tumor tissue. V usage is TRBV5-6 and J usage is TRBJ2-5; D is uncertain. This receptor was obtained from a female donor with papillary thyroid cancer or a benign thyroid nodule (not recorded which). Some clones in this sample may be carry-over from other donors' samples. CDR3: CASSLDSQETQYF. The CDR3 DNA reads TGTGCCAGCAGCTTGGACTCGCAAGAGACCCAGTACTTC.